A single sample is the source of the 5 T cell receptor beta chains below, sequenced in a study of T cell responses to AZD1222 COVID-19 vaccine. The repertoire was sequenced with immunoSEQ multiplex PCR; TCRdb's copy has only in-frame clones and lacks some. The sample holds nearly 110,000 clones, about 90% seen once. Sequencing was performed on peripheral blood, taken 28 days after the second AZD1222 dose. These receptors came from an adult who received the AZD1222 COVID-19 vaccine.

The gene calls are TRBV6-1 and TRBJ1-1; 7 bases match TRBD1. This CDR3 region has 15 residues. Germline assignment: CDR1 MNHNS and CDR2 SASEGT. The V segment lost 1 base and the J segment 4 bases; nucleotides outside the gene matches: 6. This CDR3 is CASSEDRGLGTEAFF. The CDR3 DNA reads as TGTGCCAGCAGTGAAGATAGGGGGCTAGGCACTGAAGCTTTCTTT.

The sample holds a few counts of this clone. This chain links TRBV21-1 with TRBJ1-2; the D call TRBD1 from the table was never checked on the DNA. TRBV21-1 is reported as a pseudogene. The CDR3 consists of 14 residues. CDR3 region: CASAVTQGNYGYTF. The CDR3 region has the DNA TGTGCCAGCGCCGTGACGCAGGGGAACTATGGCTACACCTTC.

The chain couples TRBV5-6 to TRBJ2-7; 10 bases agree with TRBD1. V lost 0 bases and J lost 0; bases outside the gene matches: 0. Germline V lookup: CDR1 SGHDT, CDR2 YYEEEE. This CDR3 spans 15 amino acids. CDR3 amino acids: CASSLGQGASYEQYF. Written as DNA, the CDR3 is TGTGCCAGCAGCTTGGGACAGGGGGCCTCCTACGAGCAGTACTTC.

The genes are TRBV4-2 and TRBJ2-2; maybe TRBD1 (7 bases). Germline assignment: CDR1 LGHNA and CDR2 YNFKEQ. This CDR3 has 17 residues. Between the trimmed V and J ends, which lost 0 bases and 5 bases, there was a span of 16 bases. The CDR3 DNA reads TGTGCCAGCAGCCAAGATCGCACAGGGGCGGGGACCGGGGAGCTGTTTTTT. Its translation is CASSQDRTGAGTGELFF.

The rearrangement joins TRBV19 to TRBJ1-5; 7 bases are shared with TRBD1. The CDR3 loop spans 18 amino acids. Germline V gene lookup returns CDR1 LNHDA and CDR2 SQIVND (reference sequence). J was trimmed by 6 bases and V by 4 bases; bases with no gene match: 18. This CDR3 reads CASSTRQGDLFLSQPQHF. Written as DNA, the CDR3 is TGTGCCAGTAGTACCCGACAGGGCGACCTATTCCTAAGTCAGCCCCAGCATTTT.